Listed here is a single T cell receptor beta chain. Its cognate antigen has yet to be identified. Qualities for individual bases were not recorded, and no much larger clone is one base off. This specimen belongs to a study of T cells in tumors after PD-1 blockade (dated by TCRdb to between 2018 and 2020). Notes on the research overall: Patients with prior checkpoint blockade, systemic immunosuppressant use, or recent radiotherapy or other anti-cancer therapy within 4 weeks were excluded. Treatment consisted of either cemiplimab 350 mg every 2 weeks or pembrolizumab 200 mg every 3 weeks. While on anti-PD-1 treatment, some of the patients also continued taking daily vismodegib 150 mg. On average, tumor samples yielded 20,000 to 30,000 TCR templates (range roughly 500-100,000) and under 7,000 unique clonotypes, around 19-fold deeper than single-cell TCR sequencing. Paired single-cell RNA and TCR sequencing was performed on site-matched tumors from BCC or SCC patients before and after anti-PD-1 therapy. RECIST version 1.1 was the standard used to evaluate clinical response. Broad study findings and their caveats: About 42% of tumor TCR clonotypes were found in blood, and some novel exhausted tumor clones appeared in pre-treatment blood, suggesting peripheral recruitment. Most exhausted CD8+ clones that expanded after therapy were novel clonotypes not detected before treatment, suggesting clonal replacement instead of reinvigoration of pre-existing clones. The source of novel T cell clones was not identified and could include lymphoid organs or rare unexpanded clones within the tumor or its periphery. Comparisons between pre- and post-treatment samples were the only ones where clonal replacement appeared, with none seen between two pre-treatment samples, a pattern that argues against artifacts from biopsy timing or location.

The immunoSEQ platform was used to carry out deep TCRbeta sequencing. The study's own analysis went as follows. Only productive rearrangements were exported from the immunoSEQ Analyzer for downstream analysis. A two-sided binomial test with a Bonferroni-corrected P below 0.01 was used to call clones that significantly expanded or contracted between timepoints. T cell phenotypes were assigned to bulk TCRbeta clonotypes by matching the clonotypes to single-cell RNA+TCR-seq clones that had the same TCRbeta sequence. Using bulk TCR sequencing data, clone enrichment in tumor was calculated by dividing a clone's tumor frequency by the same clone's PBMC frequency. TCRs were grouped by GLIPH into specificity groups, defined as clusters of distinct TCRs likely recognizing common antigens via shared CDR3 motifs. The clones in this table, taken by TCRdb from immuneACCESS, are in-frame only. Not every clone is retained; where verified, under half of the shortfall comes from an unresolved V gene, and the cause of the rest is unknown. V and J calls and clone size come straight from that table; D and trimming were deduced from the DNA. Recorded for this sample are roughly 12,000 clones; roughly two thirds of them occurred a single time. The ten largest clones represent around 15% of the sample.

The germline V gene sets CDR1 to MGHRA and CDR2 to YSYEKL. Trimming costs V 0 bases and J 5 bases, and their ends lie 13 bases apart. Taken from cysteine to phenylalanine, the CDR3 has 15 residues. This entry keeps only the CDR3 DNA: 45 bases, framed from base 1. Taken with the paper, the label for time point translates to: before anti-PD-1 therapy. Before and after PD-1 blockade, tumor biopsies came from the same primary tumor, making the samples site-matched. Genomic DNA extracted from tumor biopsies or peripheral blood was used for bulk TCRbeta sequencing, with input ranging from about 600 ng to 6,500 ng. Leftover biopsy material went through bulk TCRbeta sequencing, with the goal of boosting sensitivity for rare clonotypes relative to single-cell TCR sequencing. Every patient was a poor candidate for surgical resection and had histologically proven advanced or metastatic basal or squamous cell carcinoma. The basal cell carcinoma cohort comprised about a dozen patients, of whom seven or eight had bulk tumor TCR sequencing. Fresh biopsies were taken from the primary tumor site, and part of the biopsy material was kept in RNAlater for exome and bulk TCR sequencing.

The TCR comes from a human donor with basal cell carcinoma. The material sequenced was tumor tissue, taken before anti-PD-1 treatment. The chain was built from TRBV4-1 and TRBJ1-1; there is no confident call for the D gene. CDR3 protein: CASSQDRSGLTEAFF. The nucleotides are TGCGCCAGCAGCCAAGATCGTAGCGGCTTAACTGAAGCTTTCTTT.